This T cell receptor (beta chain) stems from a study of T cell responses to AZD1222 COVID-19 vaccine. Clones were sequenced by immunoSEQ multiplex PCR, and TCRdb holds only the in-frame ones, with some missing. The sample lists under 200,000 clones; 88% were seen once. The germline CDR1 and CDR2 sequences are SGDLS and YYNGEE. The V and J ends lost 4 bases and 1 base respectively, with 14 bases between them. The CDR3 sequence is 15 residues long. As to this clone: Its antigen is not known.

Regarding the study as a whole: It was only a handful of AZD1222 recipients who were seropositive at baseline. Reports say nearly half of spike-specific TCRs go after unmutated variant regions.

Some second doses came at about 4 weeks and others at about 12 weeks; these were pooled. The source of this sequence is an adult who received the AZD1222 COVID-19 vaccine. V is TRBV9 and J is TRBJ1-2; no firm D call. The input for sequencing was peripheral blood, taken 28 days after the second AZD1222 dose. The CDR3 region is CASSPRPNLNYGYTF. DNA for the CDR3: TGTGCCAGCAGCCCAAGACCCAACCTTAACTATGGCTACACCTTC.